This T cell receptor (beta chain) is from a study of monozygotic twins with inflammatory bowel disease. The CDR3 loop spans 16 amino acids. In germline, CDR1 is MGHDK, CDR2 SYGVNS. Following a re-call of the 5' RACE reads, TCRdb has one entry per CDR3 protein and lacks DNA. This sample's table has 350,000 to 550,000 distinct CDR3 sequences. Whole-blood RNA isolation (total RNA) proceeded without T cell sorting. The specimen was blood. This TCR was recovered from a human donor with ulcerative colitis or Crohn's disease, or a healthy co-twin of an affected twin (not recorded which). The rearrangement joins TRBV25-1 to TRBJ2-7. The CDR3 loop is CASSQFSVAATYEQYF.